A selection of T cell receptor beta chains follows, all from one sample in a study of control samples from healthy donors and cancer patients. Measured with immunoSEQ multiplex PCR; TCRdb has only the in-frame clones, and not every one. Found here are about 85,000 clones, 70% to 90% of them singletons; the top ten hold about 7.6%. Input material: blood. The receptors originated from a woman aged 55-70 years in good health. CDR3s include the opening cysteine and the closing phenylalanine or tryptophan. The D gene is left open where the match is weak. Expanded clones get a size class; other rows say once, few or many, or leave the size out.

size,D,J,V,DNA,CDR3
.,TRBD2,TRBJ2-3,TRBV6-5,TGTGCCAGCAGAGGTCTAGCGGGAGCGGCAGATACGCAGTATTTT,CASRGLAGAADTQYF
.,.,TRBJ2-2,TRBV18,TGTGCCAGCTCACCAGTAATAGCGTACGCGAACACCGGGGAGCTGTTTTTT,CASSPVIAYANTGELFF
.,TRBD1,TRBJ1-1,TRBV4-1,TGCGCCAGCAGCCAGCGACAGGGGGCAGACACTGAAGCTTTCTTT,CASSQRQGADTEAFF
once,.,TRBJ1-2,TRBV27,TGTGCCAGCAGTTTTGGCTCCGGCTATGGCTACACCTTC,CASSFGSGYGYTF
.,.,TRBJ2-6,TRBV4-3,TGCGCCAGCAGCCAAGATTCCCGCGAACACTCTGGGGCCAACGTCCTGACTTTC,CASSQDSREHSGANVLTF
.,TRBD1,TRBJ1-1,TRBV7-6,TGTGCCAGCAGCGCAGGGTGGACAGGGCCAGTAAACACTGAAGCTTTCTTT,CASSAGWTGPVNTEAFF
.,.,TRBJ1-3,TRBV4-3,TGCGCCAGCAGCCCGCGGGACGAACCGAGAAACACCATATATTTT,CASSPRDEPRNTIYF
.,.,TRBJ2-1,TRBV14,TGTGCCAGCAGCTATTCTAGCTACAATGAGCAGTTCTTC,CASSYSSYNEQFF
.,.,TRBJ1-3,TRBV28,TGTGCCAGCACCCCGGGGACTTACGGAAACACCATATATTTT,CASTPGTYGNTIYF
.,.,TRBJ2-5,TRBV30,TGTGCCTGGAGTGTATTCCTAAGGGGGATACAAGAGACCCAGTACTTC,CAWSVFLRGIQETQYF
.,.,TRBJ1-2,TRBV7-9,TGTGCCAGCAGCTTCTCAGCATACTATGGCTACACCTTC,CASSFSAYYGYTF
once,.,TRBJ2-4,TRBV4-1,TGCGCCAGCAGCCAAGTGGGCCCTCTAGCCAAAAACATTCAGTACTTC,CASSQVGPLAKNIQYF
.,.,TRBJ1-4,TRBV7-2,TGTGCCAGCAGCATAAGGGCCATTAATGAAAAACTGTTTTTT,CASSIRAINEKLFF
.,.,TRBJ2-7,TRBV5-1,TGCGCCAGCAGCTCTGGGCTCTACGAGCAGTACTTC,CASSSGLYEQYF
once,TRBD1,TRBJ2-5,TRBV5-1,TGCGCCAGCAGCCCTACAGGGGGAGAGACCCAGTACTTC,CASSPTGGETQYF
.,.,TRBJ1-2,TRBV7-9,TGTGCCAGCAGCGCACAAAAATTGGGGGAGCCTGGGAACCTCAATGGCTACACCTTC,CASSAQKLGEPGNLNGYTF
.,.,TRBJ2-3,TRBV3-1/TRBV3-2,TGTGCCAGCAGCCGAGGGGGGACAGATACGCAGTATTTT,CASSRGGTDTQYF
.,TRBD1,TRBJ2-3,TRBV19,TGTGCCACCATACCCAGGGGGAGCACAGATACGCAGTATTTT,CATIPRGSTDTQYF
.,.,TRBJ2-5,TRBV28,TGTGCCAGCAGTTTTCTGATCGGGGTCGGCCAGTACTTC,CASSFLIGVGQYF
.,.,TRBJ2-1,TRBV2,TGTGCCAGCAGTGGAGAGGGGGCCTACAATGAGCAGTTCTTC,CASSGEGAYNEQFF
once,TRBD1,TRBJ2-7,TRBV4-3,TGCGCCAGCAGCCTTCGGACAGGCCAATCCTACGAGCAGTACTTC,CASSLRTGQSYEQYF
once,TRBD2,TRBJ2-2,TRBV2,TGTGCCAGCAAGCCCGGGACTAGCGGGTCCTACACCGGGGAGCTGTTTTTT,CASKPGTSGSYTGELFF
.,.,TRBJ1-1,TRBV18,TGTGCCAGCTCACACGAGAGCCCGGGAGCTTTCTTT,CASSHESPGAFF
.,.,TRBJ1-6,TRBV7-2,TGTGCCAGCAGCACATGGGGGAGGAGCTCCTATAATTCACCCCTCCACTTT,CASSTWGRSSYNSPLHF
.,TRBD2,TRBJ2-7,TRBV5-3,TGTGCCAGAAGCTTGACGTCTAGCGGGCACTACGAGCAGTACTTC,CARSLTSSGHYEQYF
.,.,TRBJ2-1,TRBV28,TGTGCCGCAGGGTCCTACAATGAGCAGTTCTTC,CAAGSYNEQFF
.,.,TRBJ1-5,TRBV5-6,TGTGCCAGCAGCCTCGGACCGGGTTCGGGCAATCAGCCCCAGCATTTT,CASSLGPGSGNQPQHF
.,TRBD2,TRBJ2-5,TRBV3-1/TRBV3-2,TGTGCCAGCAGCCAAGATAACCCTCAACATTGGGGGGGAGAGACCCAGTACTTC,CASSQDNPQHWGGETQYF
.,.,TRBJ1-2,TRBV7-9,TGTGCCAGCAGCTCCCCGGGGTCGGGAGAGTATGGCTACACCTTC,CASSSPGSGEYGYTF
.,.,TRBJ1-2,TRBV19,TGTGCCAGTAGTCCATCGGGGTACTATGGCTACACCTTC,CASSPSGYYGYTF
.,.,TRBJ2-3,TRBV7-2,TGTGCCAGCCTAATGGTGGGGGTTAGCACAGATACGCAGTATTTT,CASLMVGVSTDTQYF
.,TRBD2,TRBJ2-2,TRBV3-1/TRBV3-2,TGTGCCAGCAGCCTTCTAGCGGGGGGACTTAACACCGGGGAGCTGTTTTTT,CASSLLAGGLNTGELFF
.,TRBD1,TRBJ1-2,TRBV6-5,TGTGCCAGCACCTCCGGGACAGGGGCTTACTATGGCTACACCTTC,CASTSGTGAYYGYTF
.,TRBD2,TRBJ2-7,TRBV5-1,TGCGCCAGCAGCTTCTCGGGACTAGCGGACGGAGACCCCCGGGAGCAGTACTTC,CASSFSGLADGDPREQYF
.,TRBD1,TRBJ1-2,TRBV15,TGTGCCACCAGCAGAGATCTTGGACAGGGGGCGGGCTATGGCTACACCTTC,CATSRDLGQGAGYGYTF
.,.,TRBJ2-2,TRBV15,TGTGCCACCAGCAGAGGCGGTAGCGGGAACACCGGGGAGCTGTTTTTT,CATSRGGSGNTGELFF
.,.,TRBJ1-5,TRBV3-1/TRBV3-2,TGTGCCAGCAGCCAAGATTTAGGAGAAAATCAGCCCCAGCATTTT,CASSQDLGENQPQHF
.,TRBD1,TRBJ1-5,TRBV6-5,TGTGCCAGCAGTCGACAGGGGGCTGGCAATCAGCCCCAGCATTTT,CASSRQGAGNQPQHF
.,TRBD1,TRBJ1-5,TRBV19,TGTGCCAGTAGTATAGGACAGGGCGATGGTCAGCCCCAGCATTTT,CASSIGQGDGQPQHF
.,.,TRBJ2-6,TRBV2,TGTGCCAGGGGGGGGGCAGGGGCTGGGGCCAACGTCCTGACTTTC,CARGGAGAGANVLTF
.,.,TRBJ2-5,TRBV2,TGTGCCAGCACGTACCAAGAGACCCAGTACTTC,CASTYQETQYF
.,.,TRBJ1-6,TRBV4-3,TGCGCCAGCAGCCAAGATATCGTAAGAGATGCTGTGGTTGGTAATTCACCCCTCCACTTT,CASSQDIVRDAVVGNSPLHF
.,TRBD1,TRBJ1-6,TRBV19,TGTGCCAGTGGGGACAGTTATTCACCCCTCCACTTT,CASGDSYSPLHF
.,TRBD1,TRBJ2-3,TRBV30,TGTGCCTGTTCCGGGACAGGGCCTTCATATACGCAGTATTTT,CACSGTGPSYTQYF
.,TRBD1,TRBJ1-2,TRBV5-6,TGTGCCAGCAGCCCTACCCCCCGACAGGGCGTCTATGGCTACACCTTC,CASSPTPRQGVYGYTF
.,TRBD1,TRBJ1-6,TRBV28,TGTGCCAGCAGTTTTGGGGACAGGGAAGGTTCACCCCTCCACTTT,CASSFGDREGSPLHF
.,.,TRBJ2-2,TRBV5-1,TGCGCCAGCAGCTTGTTGGCGACCGGGGAGCTGTTTTTT,CASSLLATGELFF
.,TRBD1,TRBJ1-5,TRBV6-5,TGTGCCAGCAGACGACAGGGCGGCCAGCCCCAGCATTTT,CASRRQGGQPQHF